The 15 T cell receptor beta chains below were found in one sample sequenced in a study of T-cell reconstitution after alpha-beta-depleted transplantation in children. Preparing the TCRbeta library involved the use of unique molecular identifiers. TCRdb redid the calling of the PCR reads with MiXCR, one entry per CDR3 protein. The table includes 550,000 to 800,000 distinct CDR3 sequences, around 14% detected once. The input for sequencing was PBMCs, taken before TCRalphabeta/CD19-depleted stem cell transplant. The receptors shown here come from a girl aged 2-9 years with congenital amegakaryocytic thrombocytopenia, due to receive a stem cell transplant.

A word on this clonotype: A much larger clone is a single base away; this may be a read error. J is TRBJ2-7 and V is TRBV5-1, with TRBD2 matching 15 bases. Germline assignment: CDR1 SGHRS and CDR2 YFSETQ. The CDR3 extends over 15 amino acids. CDR3 sequence: CASSIRTSGREEQSF. The CDR3 bases are TGCGCCAGCAGCATAAGGACTAGCGGGAGGGAAGAGCAGTCCTTC.

V is TRBV5-1 and J is TRBJ2-7; D might be TRBD1 (8 bases). This CDR3 region has 16 residues. Germline V gene data show CDR1 as SGHRS and CDR2 as YFSETQ. Trimming pared 7 bases from V and 6 bases from J, leaving 26 bases between. CDR3 nucleotide sequence: TGCGCCAGCCGATTGGGGACAGGACTAGAACGGGGCGAGCAGTACTTC. Its translation: CASRLGTGLERGEQYF.

This clonotype was seen at least ten times. The chain uses TRBV12-3 or TRBV12-4 and TRBJ2-6; 8 bases map to TRBD1. Germline trimming cut 3 bases from V and 4 bases from J; bases unmatched to any gene: 14. The CDR3 is 19 amino acids. The CDR3 nucleotides read TGTGCCAGCAGTTTCCAGGGGGCCCCTTTAGATAGGGGGGCCAACGTCCTGACTTTC. Its translation is CASSFQGAPLDRGANVLTF.

This clonotype was found a few times. The chain carries TRBV7-9 and TRBJ2-3, with 8 bases matching TRBD2. V lost 8 bases, J lost 7 bases, and 8 bases stayed unmatched. Germline CDR1 and CDR2: SEHNR and FQNEAQ (reference sequence). The CDR3 covers 13 residues. CDR3 residues: CASQISGSHTQYF. The CDR3 DNA is TGTGCCAGCCAGATAAGCGGGAGCCATACGCAGTATTTT.

There are a few counts of this clonotype. The CDR3 is CASRHSLAGRGTDTQYF. The DNA of the CDR3 is TGTGCCAGCAGACATTCCTTAGCGGGACGAGGAACAGATACGCAGTATTTT. The rearrangement uses TRBV12-3 or TRBV12-4 and TRBJ2-3; TRBD2 aligns across 8 bases. J was trimmed by 3 bases and V by 6 bases; bases with no gene match: 14. This CDR3 spans 17 amino acids.

This clonotype was picked up many times. The V call is TRBV29-1, the J call TRBJ2-1, with TRBD2 matching 10 bases. The length of the CDR3 is 15 residues. The germline gives CDR1 SQVTM, CDR2 ANQGSEA. Trimming cost V 5 bases and J 4 bases; bases outside gene matches: 8. As DNA, the CDR3 is TGCAGCGTTCTGCGACTAGCGGGTATATACAATGAGCAGTTCTTC. As protein: CSVLRLAGIYNEQFF.

This clonotype was seen repeatedly, ten times or more. The rearrangement links TRBV5-4 to TRBJ2-1; 8 bases map to TRBD2. In germline, CDR1 is SGHNT, CDR2 YYREEE (reference sequence). V shed 0 bases and J 2 bases; nucleotides not matched to a gene: 13. The CDR3 contains 19 residues. This CDR3 is CASSLAPGGEFSTYNEQFF. The CDR3 nucleotides are TGTGCCAGCAGCTTGGCGCCGGGAGGGGAGTTCTCCACCTACAATGAGCAGTTCTTC.

This clonotype came up many times. The chain has TRBV5-1 and TRBJ2-3; the match to TRBD2 covers 14 bases. The CDR3 is 17 residues long. Germline-derived CDR1 and CDR2 are SGHRS and YFSETQ. Trimming cost V 1 base and J 5 bases; bases outside gene matches: 6. The DNA of the CDR3 is TGCGCCAGCAGCTTGCCTCCGGGACTAGCGGGAGAAGATACGCAGTATTTT. Its protein is CASSLPPGLAGEDTQYF.

In its sample, this clonotype was seen many times. The genes are TRBV5-1 and TRBJ2-5, with a possible D match to TRBD2 (6 bases). The V end lost 4 bases, the J end lost 2 bases, and 15 bases lay between the germline ends. The germline V gene encodes CDR1 SGHRS and CDR2 YFSETQ. The CDR3 has 15 residues. CDR3 sequence reads: CASSVASALQETQYF. In DNA form, the CDR3 reads TGCGCCAGCAGCGTCGCTAGCGCCTTACAAGAGACCCAGTACTTC.

The V call is TRBV12-3 or TRBV12-4, the J call TRBJ2-5, with D perhaps TRBD2 (5 bases). Trimming took off 5 bases at V and 4 bases at J, with 11 bases between the two ends. CDR3 size: 13 residues. For the CDR3, the DNA is TGTGCCAGCAGTGAAGGACTTAGAGAGACCCAGTACTTC. Encoded protein: CASSEGLRETQYF.

Only a few counts were recorded for this clonotype. The CDR3 region is CASSLERMFWAATGYTF. In DNA form, the CDR3 reads TGCGCCAGCAGCTTGGAACGTATGTTTTGGGCCGCTACCGGCTACACCTTC. The chain combines TRBV5-1 with TRBJ1-2; no firm D call. Deletions cut 0 bases from V and 8 bases from J, with 23 bases between. CDR3 length: 17 residues. Germline values: CDR1 SGHRS, CDR2 YFSETQ.

This clonotype was counted ten times or more. The J gene is TRBJ1-1, the V gene TRBV20-1, with D possibly being TRBD1 (6 bases). Trimming removed 1 base from V and 0 bases from J, with 15 bases in between. The length of the CDR3 is 16 residues. The germline CDR1 and CDR2 sequences are DFQATT and SNEGSKA (reference sequence). The CDR3 DNA reads TGCAGTGCTAGAGGTATGCCTGGGGGCATGAACACTGAAGCTTTCTTT. Residues: CSARGMPGGMNTEAFF.

In its sample, this clonotype was seen many times. The J gene is TRBJ1-1, the V gene TRBV6-1, with D unclear. V lost 7 bases, J lost 4 bases, and 13 bases lay in between. Germline V gene sequence: CDR1 MNHNS, CDR2 SASEGT. This CDR3 is 13 amino acids long. CDR3 DNA sequence: TGTGCCAGCAATCAGGCCCACCGCACTGAAGCTTTCTTT. Protein sequence: CASNQAHRTEAFF.

The gene calls are TRBV2 and TRBJ2-5, with TRBD1 identical over 7 bases. The CDR3 totals 13 residues. V was clipped by 3 bases and J by 7 bases; unmatched bases: 5. Per the germline V gene, CDR1 is SNHLY and CDR2 is FYNNEI. In DNA form, the CDR3 reads TGTGCCAGCAGTGAGGGACAGCCTGGGACCCAGTACTTC. Translation gives CASSEGQPGTQYF. The full variable domain, rest sourced from reference TRBV2 and TRBJ2-5, is EPEVTQTPSHQVTQMGQEVILRCVPISNHLYFYWYRQILGQKVEFLVSFYNNEISEKSEIFDDQFSVERPDGSNFTLKIRSTKLEDSAMYFCASSEGQPGTQYFGPGTRLLVL.

In its sample, this clonotype was seen many times. The chain is built from TRBV5-1 and TRBJ2-6; no clear D. The CDR3 covers 16 residues. V gave up 1 base and J gave up 0 bases, with 8 bases separating them. Per the germline V gene, CDR1 is SGHRS and CDR2 is YFSETQ. CDR3 sequence reads: CASSLRQNSGANVLTF. DNA for the CDR3: TGCGCCAGCAGCTTGAGGCAGAACTCTGGGGCCAACGTCCTGACTTTC. Supplemented by reference TRBV5-1 and TRBJ2-6, the full variable domain reads KAGVTQTPRYLIKTRGQQVTLSCSPISGHRSVSWYQQTPGQGLQFLFEYFSETQRNKGNFPGRFSGRQFSNSRSEMNVSTLELGDSALYLCASSLRQNSGANVLTFGAGSRLTVL.